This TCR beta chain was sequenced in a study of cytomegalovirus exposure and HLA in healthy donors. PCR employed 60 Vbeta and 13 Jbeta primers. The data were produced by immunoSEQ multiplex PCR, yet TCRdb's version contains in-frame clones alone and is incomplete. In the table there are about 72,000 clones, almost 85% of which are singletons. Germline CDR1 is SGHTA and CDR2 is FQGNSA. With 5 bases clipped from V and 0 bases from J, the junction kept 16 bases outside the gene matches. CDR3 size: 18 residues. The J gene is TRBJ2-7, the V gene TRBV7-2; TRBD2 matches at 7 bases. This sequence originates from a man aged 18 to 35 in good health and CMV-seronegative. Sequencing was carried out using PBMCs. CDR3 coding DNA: TGTGCCAGCAGCCGTATCATAGGGACGGGAGGCCGCTCCTACGAGCAGTACTTC. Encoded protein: CASSRIIGTGGRSYEQYF.